This TCR beta chain was found in a study of cytomegalovirus exposure and HLA in healthy donors (TCRdb year 2017). For the study in its entirety: A later analysis indicated that the 120 or so validation repertoires were generated on the platform also employed for the 666 repertoires of the first cohort. To predict cytomegalovirus infection status, the study combined high-throughput TCR immunosequencing, statistical association of individual TCRs with disease status, and machine learning. A separate validation cohort of 100 to 150 different subjects was used in addition to the roughly 620-subject first cohort. The study aimed to test whether cataloging public T cell receptors could reveal signatures of past pathogen exposure.

General study outcomes and caveats: A later analysis had no HLA typing for the validation cohort, so co-occurrence there was scored across all 120 repertoires. In both the original and validation cohorts, the classifier was reported to diagnose cytomegalovirus status with high specificity and sensitivity. A later analysis found that TCRs clustered in the first cohort also tended to co-occur in the 100 to 150 validation repertoires, with more than 90% of cluster scores above 0. According to the authors, the approach could potentially be generalized to other disease states and immunological phenotypes. In vitro tests confirmed that three of the cytomegalovirus-associated TCR beta chains recognize cytomegalovirus antigens. Most TCR sequences were observed very rarely across donors, whereas some public TCRs were present in many individuals. The study listed 150 to 200 TCR beta chains as associated with cytomegalovirus.

The donors belonged to the validation cohort of roughly 120 subjects, which was separate from the approximately 610-subject first cohort. About this clone itself: Its antigen remains unidentified. Base qualities are missing; no much larger clone stands one base away.

Libraries were prepared through the immunoSEQ multiplex PCR assay. The source study handled its data this way. A statistical classification framework was developed to diagnose cytomegalovirus status using the catalog of TCR beta chain sequences. TCRdb carries this immuneACCESS record with in-frame sequences only. Its versions omit some clonotypes, under half of them owing to an unresolved V gene in the studies checked, with the rest unexplained. V, J and clone size reflect that table, while D and trimming were determined from the DNA. In all, the sample holds approximately 160,000 clones, and 91% of those were seen once. In total, the top ten clones hold more than 2.5% of the sample. This TCR came from a woman aged 18-29 years in good health and CMV-seropositive. The sequenced sample consisted of PBMCs.

The CDR3 sequence is CASSQSRGGELFF. The DNA sequence reads TGCGCCAGCAGCCAGTCACGTGGCGGGGAGCTGTTTTTT. The chain is assembled from TRBV5-1 and TRBJ2-2; the D gene cannot be named for sure. Trimming at the junction amounts to 4 bases on V and 7 bases on J, and the germline ends lie 11 bases apart. The CDR3 starts with the cysteine, ends with the phenylalanine, and has 13 residues. Here the CDR3 DNA is all that survives: 39 bases in frame from base 1. The germline V gene yields SGHRS for CDR1 and YFSETQ for CDR2.